The entry below describes one T cell receptor (beta chain). This clonotype was counted many times. Its target antigen remains unknown. No DNA is shown, since the ends of the CDR3 on it are uncertain; the CDR3 is the one TCRdb lists. From the cysteine up to the phenylalanine, the CDR3 has a length of 14 residues. The CDR1 and CDR2 encoded by the germline V gene are SGHTA and FQGTGA. Receptors were amplified or captured by 5' RACE. The sample was run on a NextSeq 500. Unique molecular identifiers were attached to individual cDNA molecules in the TCR library protocol so that sequencing error and PCR bias could be corrected. TCR alpha and beta chains were both sequenced, and the abundances of alpha and beta sequences in each sample were closely correlated with each other. From the authors' description of their analysis: Decombinator V4 was used to annotate TCR sequences for V gene, J gene and CDR3. TCRs were defined as expanded if a significant change between any two time points was detected under a Poisson model with p below 0.0001. Abundances of TCRs were expressed as counts per million after normalisation to the total number of TCRs sequenced in each sample. TRAV1-2 paired with TRAJ12, TRAJ20 or TRAJ33 defined MAIT TCRs, while TRAV10 paired with TRAJ18 defined iNKT TCRs. VDJdb, accessed 1 November 2021, was searched for CMV, EBV and SARS-CoV-2 annotated TCRs, with TCRs annotated for multiple antigens excluded. Clones were called with MiXCR by TCRdb after fastp trimmed the public reads at Q25, and only in-frame beta chains were retained. Under each unique CDR3 protein, matching rows form one entry showing the most common genes and DNA. TCRdb, not the authors, supplied the V and J calls. This sample gives tens of thousands of distinct CDR3 sequences in total; less than 9.5% of them show up just once. The top ten clonotypes cover 10% of the sample.

Set within a cohort of healthcare workers in London, UK, this nested case-control study involved weekly PCR testing of nasopharyngeal swabs along with blood sampling. Healthcare workers were recruited between 23 and 31 March 2020, during the week of the UK lockdown, and were followed weekly for up to roughly 15 weeks. This record belongs to a study of early T cells in non-severe SARS-CoV-2 infection (dated by TCRdb to the early 2020s). As for the study more broadly: TCR sequencing used bulk RNA from unsorted whole blood, so alpha and beta chains could not be paired.

The paper's findings and limits, for the study overall: VDJdb matching was skewed toward anti-spike CD8 responses and likely underestimated virus-specific expansions by missing private and CD4 specificities.

The starting material was whole blood, obtained at baseline. The chain was built from TRBV7-3 and TRBJ1-4; TRBD1 reflects the table's D call only, with no check against the DNA. This TCR was sampled from an adult who was a healthcare worker with PCR-confirmed SARS-CoV-2 infection or an uninfected control (not recorded which). The CDR3 region reads CASSSGTGRKNCFF.